The T cell receptor beta chain described here comes from a study of graft-versus-host responses after intestinal transplantation. Study-wide background: Uniformly, recipients were administered anti-thymocyte globulin induction with subsequent tacrolimus and steroids for approximately 3 years.

Study observations and caveats: Early post-transplant declines in HvG were associated with peak levels of circulating GvH clones. The authors found GvH clones in recipient marrow, some appearing first in ileum or blood.

The CDR3 sequence is 14 residues long. From germline, CDR1 is SGHAT and CDR2 FQNNGV. V was clipped by 3 bases and J by 2 bases; unmatched bases: 4. Comment on this clone: Its cognate antigen is unknown.

TCRdb's copy holds only in-frame clones and misses some; the assay was immunoSEQ multiplex PCR. The data contain over 45,000 clones, 85% to 90% of them singletons. The clonotype comes from a human patient who received an intestinal transplant, so some T cells may come from the graft donor. This chain uses TRBV11-2 with TRBJ2-7; 7 positions match TRBD1. The specimen comprised PBMCs, sampled 26 days after transplant. The CDR3 here is CASSFRQGPYEQYF. DNA of the CDR3: TGTGCCAGCAGCTTTAGACAGGGACCCTACGAGCAGTACTTC.